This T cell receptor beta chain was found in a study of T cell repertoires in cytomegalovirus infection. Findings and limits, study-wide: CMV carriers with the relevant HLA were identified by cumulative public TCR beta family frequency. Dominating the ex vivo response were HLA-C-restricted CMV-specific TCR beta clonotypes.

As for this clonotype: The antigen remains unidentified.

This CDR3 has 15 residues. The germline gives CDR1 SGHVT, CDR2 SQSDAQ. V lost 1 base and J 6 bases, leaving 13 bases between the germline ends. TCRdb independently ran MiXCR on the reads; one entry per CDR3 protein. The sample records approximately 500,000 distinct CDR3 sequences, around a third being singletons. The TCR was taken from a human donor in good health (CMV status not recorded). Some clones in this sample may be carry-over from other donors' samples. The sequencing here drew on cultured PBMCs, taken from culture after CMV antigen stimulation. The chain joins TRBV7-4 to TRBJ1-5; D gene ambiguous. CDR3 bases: TGTGCCAGCAGCTTAGTGCGGGGAAAGGCTCAGCCCCAGCATTTT. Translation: CASSLVRGKAQPQHF. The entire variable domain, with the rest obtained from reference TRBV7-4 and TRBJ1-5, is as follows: GAGVSQSPRYKVAKRGRDVALRCDSISGHVTLYWYRQTLGQGSEVLTYSQSDAQRDKSGRPSGRFSAERPERSVSTLKIQRTEQGDSAVYLCASSLVRGKAQPQHFGDGTRLSIL.